Following are 10 T cell receptor beta chains from one sample sequenced in a study of regulatory T cells in long-lasting Graves disease. To make TCR beta libraries, researchers used iRepertoire HTBI primers and Arm-PCR of CDR3 regions. Each CDR3 protein gets one entry after TCRdb re-called the multiplex PCR reads with MiXCR. The repertoire holds about 460,000 distinct CDR3 sequences, 14% seen once, with under 20% in the top ten. Time point: newly diagnosed GD, antithyroid drugs for less than 3 months. PBMC-extracted RNA yielded the TCR library. These data were likewise used in another study, on T cells in Graves' hyperthyroidism and ophthalmopathy.

Sequencing was performed on peripheral blood mononuclear cells (PBMCs), taken at new diagnosis, from a patient treated with antithyroid drugs. The receptor source for this set is a woman in her fifties or sixties with Graves disease.

A note on this clonotype: With only one base between it and a far larger clone, this is likely a read error. The chain recombines TRBV12-3 or TRBV12-4 with TRBJ2-5; 9 bases match TRBD1. This CDR3 is 15 amino acids long. The junction had 7 bases not matched to a gene; V was cut back by 6 bases and J by 2 bases. The CDR3 loop is CASSPGDREQETQYF. The CDR3 bases are TGTGCCAGCAGCCCCGGGGACAGGGAACAAGAGACCCAGTACTTC.

Ten or more counts support this clonotype. This sequence joins TRBV6-1 and TRBJ2-7; 9 nucleotides align to TRBD1. This CDR3 contains 15 residues. Germline V gene sequence: CDR1 MNHNS, CDR2 SASEGT. Trimming cost V 7 bases and J 1 base; bases outside gene matches: 8. The DNA for the CDR3 is TGTGCCAGCATCACACAGGGGGCGAAATCCTACGAGCAGTACTTC. Translated, it gives CASITQGAKSYEQYF.

In its sample, this clonotype was seen many times. V gene TRBV7-9 combines with J gene TRBJ2-5; the match to TRBD2 covers 12 bases. The CDR3 contains 15 residues. The germline V gene encodes CDR1 SEHNR and CDR2 FQNEAQ (reference sequence). After removal of 5 bases from V and 7 bases from J, the junction contained 8 bases not matched to a gene. CDR3 coding DNA: TGTGCCAGCAGCAAACTAGCGGGAGGCAGTGGGACCCAGTACTTC. Encoded protein: CASSKLAGGSGTQYF.

In its sample, this clonotype was seen many times. The V gene is TRBV28, the J gene TRBJ2-7; tentatively, D is TRBD2 (6 bases). Germline V gene sequence: CDR1 MDHEN, CDR2 SYDVKM. This CDR3 contains 14 residues. Trimming shortened V by 7 bases and J by 7 bases, and 20 bases separated the two germline ends. This chain's CDR3 is CASTLSGTPNEQYF. The CDR3 bases are TGTGCCAGCACGCTATCCGGGACTCCTAATGAGCAGTACTTC.

This clonotype was detected only a few times. V gene TRBV7-6 combines with J gene TRBJ2-6; 11 nucleotides agree with TRBD1. CDR1 is SGHVS, CDR2 FNYEAQ, per germline. CDR3 length: 17 amino acids. V shed 1 base, J shed 3 bases, and the junction held 2 bases outside the gene matches. For the CDR3, the DNA is TGTGCCAGCAGCTTAGGGGACAGGGGGTATGGGGCCAACGTCCTGACTTTC. The encoded protein is CASSLGDRGYGANVLTF.

This clonotype has ten or more counts. The chain carries TRBV7-9 and TRBJ2-7; 7 bases match TRBD2. Germline lookup yields CDR1 SEHNR and CDR2 FQNEAQ (reference sequence). The V and J ends lost 0 bases and 2 bases, in that order; junction bases with no gene match: 4. This CDR3 is built from 15 residues. In nucleotides, the CDR3 is TGTGCCAGCAGCTTAGCCAGCGGGACTACCTACGAGCAGTACTTC. Protein: CASSLASGTTYEQYF.

This clonotype was observed at least ten times. V is TRBV30 and J is TRBJ2-7; D is perhaps TRBD2 (5 bases). The CDR3 length is 12 residues. The germline V gene encodes CDR1 GTSNPN and CDR2 SVGIG (reference sequence). The V end lost 1 base, the J end lost 3 bases, and 7 bases lay between the germline ends. In DNA form, the CDR3 reads TGTGCCTGGAGTGAACGGGGCTACGAGCAGTACTTC. Residues: CAWSERGYEQYF.

This clonotype was seen ten or more times. CDR3 amino acids: CASSRLAGPTDTQYF. The CDR3 coding sequence is TGTGCCAGCAGCCGACTAGCGGGTCCCACAGATACGCAGTATTTT. The chain couples TRBV28 to TRBJ2-3, with 10 bases lining up with TRBD2. The trim removed 6 bases at V and 2 bases at J, leaving 5 bases unmatched. Germline CDR1 MDHEN, CDR2 SYDVKM. This CDR3 comprises 15 residues.

At least ten counts were recorded for this clonotype. V and J are TRBV29-1 and TRBJ2-2; D is perhaps TRBD1 (6 bases). Trimming shortened V by 7 bases and J by 1 base, and 19 bases separated the two germline ends. The CDR3 is made up of 16 amino acids. Germline loops: CDR1 SQVTM, CDR2 ANQGSEA. The CDR3 reads CSATSGQFMNTGELFF. CDR3 coding DNA: TGCAGCGCTACCTCCGGACAGTTTATGAACACCGGGGAGCTGTTTTTT.

This clonotype was observed at least ten times. The chain combines TRBV7-9 with TRBJ2-1; D remains ambiguous. CDR3 length: 13 amino acids. Trimming pared 5 bases from V and 6 bases from J, leaving 11 bases between. Germline V gene sequence: CDR1 SEHNR, CDR2 FQNEAQ (reference sequence). CDR3 bases: TGTGCCAGCAGCCCGACCCTGAGCAATGAGCAGTTCTTC. Protein: CASSPTLSNEQFF.